This T cell receptor (beta chain) stems from a study of blood T cell repertoires in COVID-19. Germline-derived CDR1 and CDR2 are LNHDA and SQIVND (reference sequence). The CDR3 contains 16 residues. Trimming at V came to 3 bases and at J to 0 bases, leaving 4 bases not matched to a gene. Data came from immunoSEQ multiplex PCR; TCRdb stores just in-frame clones and leaves some out. The sample yields 310,000 or so clones, about 86% seen once. The sequence was obtained from a woman between 50 and 59 years old with acute or convalescent COVID-19. Sequenced input: peripheral blood. V and J are TRBV19 and TRBJ2-3; 9 nucleotides align to TRBD1. As DNA, the CDR3 is TGTGCCAGTAGTATTGGGGACAGGGTTAGCACAGATACGCAGTATTTT. Its translation: CASSIGDRVSTDTQYF.